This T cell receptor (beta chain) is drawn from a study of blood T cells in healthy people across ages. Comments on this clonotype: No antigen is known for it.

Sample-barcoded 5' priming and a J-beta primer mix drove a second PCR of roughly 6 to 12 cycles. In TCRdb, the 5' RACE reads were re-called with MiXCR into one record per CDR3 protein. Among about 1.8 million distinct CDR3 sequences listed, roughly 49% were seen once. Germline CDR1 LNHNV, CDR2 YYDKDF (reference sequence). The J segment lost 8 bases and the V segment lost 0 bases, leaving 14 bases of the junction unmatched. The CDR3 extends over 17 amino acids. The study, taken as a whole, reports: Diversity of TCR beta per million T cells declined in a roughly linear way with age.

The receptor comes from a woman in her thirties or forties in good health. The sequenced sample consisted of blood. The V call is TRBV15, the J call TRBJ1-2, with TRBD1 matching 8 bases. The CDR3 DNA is TGTGCCACCAGCAGAGAGTACGGGGCGACAGGGGTGGAAGGCTACACCTTC. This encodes CATSREYGATGVEGYTF.